The rows below give T cell receptor beta chains drawn from one sample of a study of post-analysis software for immune sequencing data. TCRdb ran MiXCR on the PCR reads and lists one entry per CDR3 protein. The data hold roughly 600,000 distinct CDR3 sequences, with roughly 47% observed a single time. The sequenced sample was blood. The receptors derive from a girl between 5 and 17 years old with multiple sclerosis. The CDR3 runs from the conserved cysteine through the conserved F or W. Fields, in order: clone size, D gene, V gene, J gene, CDR3 DNA, CDR3 protein. The D gene is left open where the match is weak. Not every row has a clone size; where given, it reads once, few, many or a size class.

>NA|NA|TRBV6-6|TRBJ1-2
TGTGCCAGCAGCCCCGTGGTGCAAGCTAACTATGGCTACACCTTC
CASSPVVQANYGYTF
>few|NA|TRBV7-9|TRBJ2-7
TGTGCCAGCAGCCCGCGACGAATTAGTTTGTACGAGCAGTACTTC
CASSPRRISLYEQYF
>NA|TRBD1|TRBV6-1|TRBJ1-1
TGTGCCAGCAGCCCGCGGTTGCTCGGACAGGGCTTCAAGACTGAAGCTTTCTTT
CASSPRLLGQGFKTEAFF
>NA|TRBD1|TRBV18|TRBJ2-5
TGTGCCAGCTCACCACGGACAGGGTTAGGAGAGACCCAGTACTTC
CASSPRTGLGETQYF
>few|TRBD1|TRBV10-3|TRBJ2-7
TGTGCCACAGGGGCTGGGGACAGGGACCACGAGCAGTACTTC
CATGAGDRDHEQYF
>NA|TRBD1|TRBV20-1|TRBJ1-2
TGCAGTGCTAGTTCAGGACAGGCGGGCTTCGGCTACACCTTC
CSASSGQAGFGYTF
>NA|NA|TRBV12-3/TRBV12-4|TRBJ1-2
TGTGCCAGCAGCGACACAGGGACCGGGAGGGTCTACACCTTC
CASSDTGTGRVYTF
>NA|NA|TRBV27|TRBJ1-5
TGTGCCAGCAGTTTAAATTCCCGGGGGATTGCCCCCAATCAGCCCCAGCATTTT
CASSLNSRGIAPNQPQHF
>NA|NA|TRBV6-5|TRBJ2-7
TGTGCCAGCAGTTATTTCTATTCATCCTACGAGCAGTACTTC
CASSYFYSSYEQYF
>NA|NA|TRBV7-9|TRBJ1-2
TGTGCCAGCACCGCTCCGGGGGGCCCCAAGTGGGACTACACCTTC
CASTAPGGPKWDYTF
>NA|NA|TRBV6-1|TRBJ2-7
TGTGCCAGCAGTTCTCGGGTGGATGGGGCCTACGAGCAGTACTTC
CASSSRVDGAYEQYF
>NA|NA|TRBV7-2|TRBJ2-1
TGTGCCAGCAGCTTAGGGATGGCTCGGGGATCGGAGCAGTTCTTC
CASSLGMARGSEQFF
>few|NA|TRBV5-4|TRBJ2-3
TGTGCCAGCAGCTTGGACCTGGGGGCAGGAGGCACGCAGTATTTT
CASSLDLGAGGTQYF
>few|NA|TRBV29-1|TRBJ2-1
TGCAGCATAACCCGGGACTTTTCCTACAATGAGCAGTTCTTC
CSITRDFSYNEQFF
>NA|TRBD2|TRBV6-2/TRBV6-3|TRBJ2-7
TGTGCCAGCAGTTCGTCGACTAGCGGGAGGGCCAAATTTTCGTACGAGCAGTACTTC
CASSSSTSGRAKFSYEQYF
>NA|NA|TRBV18|TRBJ2-1
TGTGCCAGCTCACCATCGAACTCCTACAATGAGCAGTTCTTC
CASSPSNSYNEQFF
>NA|NA|TRBV29-1|TRBJ2-7
TGCAGCGTTGACCCCGGGGCGGGCGAGCAGTACTTC
CSVDPGAGEQYF
>few|TRBD1|TRBV4-1|TRBJ1-2
TGCGCCAGCAGCCTCAGGGACAGCGCTAACTATGGCTACACCTTC
CASSLRDSANYGYTF
>NA|TRBD2|TRBV20-1|TRBJ2-5
TGCAGTGCTTGCCCTATGCTGGGCACTAGCGACCAAGAGACCCAGTACTTC
CSACPMLGTSDQETQYF
>few|NA|TRBV7-6|TRBJ1-4
TGTGCCAGCAGCTTAGCCTGGACAGCTGCGATCTCAACTAATGAAAAACTGTTTTTT
CASSLAWTAAISTNEKLFF
>NA|TRBD1|TRBV5-5|TRBJ2-1
TGTGCCAGCCAAAGACAGGGTACGAATGAGCAGTTCTTC
CASQRQGTNEQFF
>many|NA|TRBV10-3|TRBJ2-7
TGTGCCATTAGAGACCGGGACCCCCCCCACGACGAGCAGTACTTC
CAIRDRDPPHDEQYF
>NA|NA|TRBV7-9|TRBJ1-1
TGTGCCAGCAGCCTCACAGGACCCCGGGCTGAAGCTTTCTTT
CASSLTGPRAEAFF
>few|NA|TRBV20-1|TRBJ2-7
TGCAGTGGAATGGCGGGTAGCTCCTACGAGCAGTACTTC
CSGMAGSSYEQYF
>NA|NA|TRBV7-2|TRBJ2-7
TGTGCCAGCAGCGTATCGACAGCCAGCTACGAGCAGTACTTC
CASSVSTASYEQYF
>few|NA|TRBV7-9|TRBJ1-2
TGTGCCAGCAGCTTAGCGGGGCAGGGAGGCGGCTACACCTTC
CASSLAGQGGGYTF
>NA|NA|TRBV7-3|TRBJ2-3
TGTGCCAGCAGCTTAAGTGGGGGGGGCCCAGATACGCAGTATTTT
CASSLSGGGPDTQYF
>few|TRBD2|TRBV13|TRBJ2-1
TGTGCCAGCAGGACACTAGCGGGAGGGCCTGGTGAGCAGTTCTTC
CASRTLAGGPGEQFF
>once|TRBD1|TRBV20-1|TRBJ2-7
TGCAGTGCTAGAGATCACGACAGGGGAAGGTCCTACGAGCAGTACTTC
CSARDHDRGRSYEQYF
>NA|TRBD1|TRBV14|TRBJ2-3
TGTGCCAGCAGCCGGGACAGGGTTAGCACAGATACGCAGTATTTT
CASSRDRVSTDTQYF
>few|NA|TRBV12-3/TRBV12-4|TRBJ2-3
TGTGCCAGCAGTTTAAGCTTCGCAAGTCGGGACGACTGGGATACGCAGTATTTT
CASSLSFASRDDWDTQYF
>NA|NA|TRBV7-2|TRBJ1-5
TGTGCCAGCAGCTTATCGAGGGCTCAGCCCCAGCATTTT
CASSLSRAQPQHF
>few|TRBD1|TRBV6-5|TRBJ1-2
TGTGCCAGCAGTTACGGACAGGGAAATGGCTACACCTTC
CASSYGQGNGYTF
>NA|TRBD1|TRBV29-1|TRBJ1-2
TGCAGCGTCCACGGGACAGGGGTTGGCTACACCTTC
CSVHGTGVGYTF
>NA|TRBD2|TRBV7-2|TRBJ2-3
TGTGCCAGCAGCACGACTAGCGGGGGGTCGACAGATACGCAGTATTTT
CASSTTSGGSTDTQYF
>NA|TRBD1|TRBV12-3/TRBV12-4|TRBJ1-6
TGTGCCAGCAGTTTCGGGACAGGGGTAGATTCACCCCTCCACTTT
CASSFGTGVDSPLHF